Listed here are 2 T cell receptor beta chains from one sample, sequenced in a study of OX40 agonist ivuxolimab in advanced cancers. Sequencing used immunoSEQ multiplex PCR; TCRdb keeps in-frame clones, though not all of them. The sample lists about 16,000 clones, 86% occurring once. This specimen consisted of CD4+ or CD8+ T cells sorted from blood, obtained in a trial of the OX40 agonist ivuxolimab. These receptor sequences come from an adult with an advanced solid tumor such as melanoma, head and neck, liver or kidney cancer.

The chain recombines TRBV14 with TRBJ2-1; 11 nucleotides align to TRBD1. V gave up 6 bases and J gave up 7 bases; unmatched junction bases: 2. The CDR3 consists of 13 residues. Per germline, CDR1 SGHDN and CDR2 FVKESK. CDR3 protein: CASSRDRGNEQFF. The CDR3 coding sequence is TGTGCCAGCAGTAGGGACAGGGGGAATGAGCAGTTCTTC.

This rearrangement joins TRBV18 to TRBJ1-4, with unresolved D. Germline CDR1 KGHSH, CDR2 LQKENI. Trimming removed 1 base at V and 7 bases at J, with 10 bases between. The CDR3 contains 14 residues. The CDR3 region is CASSPQGAGEKLFF. The CDR3 region has the DNA TGTGCCAGCTCACCACAGGGAGCGGGTGAAAAACTGTTTTTT.